This T cell receptor beta chain derives from a study of blood T cell repertoires in COVID-19. Study at large: The United States, Italy and Spain were the sources of the acute and convalescent COVID-19 samples. T cells, B-cell-depleted T cells, or PBMCs supplied cDNA or gDNA.

This clone was counted a single time. The V and J ends lost 7 bases and 4 bases respectively, with 17 bases between them. Germline V lookup: CDR1 LNHDA, CDR2 SQIVND (reference sequence). The CDR3 is made up of 15 amino acids. Per the study methods: Researchers report that nucleated cell counts were estimated from reference gene primer amplification. Generated by immunoSEQ multiplex PCR, the TCRdb table keeps only in-frame clones and is missing some. V and J calls and clone size are as listed in that table; D and trimming were resolved from the DNA. The sample shows roughly 290,000 clones, roughly 91% of them seen only once.

The chain couples TRBV19 to TRBJ1-5; D possibly corresponds to TRBD1 (5 bases). Material: peripheral blood. The TCR was taken from a young man with acute or convalescent COVID-19. The CDR3 coding sequence is TGTGCCAGTAACGAGGGGTGGGGAGGAAATCAGCCCCAGCATTTT. This translates into CASNEGWGGNQPQHF. Full variable domain (rest looked up from reference TRBV19 and TRBJ1-5): DGGITQSPKYLFRKEGQNVTLSCEQNLNHDAMYWYRQDPGQGLRLIYYSQIVNDFQKGDIAEGYSVSREKKESFPLTVTSAQKNPTAFYLCASNEGWGGNQPQHFGDGTRLSIL.